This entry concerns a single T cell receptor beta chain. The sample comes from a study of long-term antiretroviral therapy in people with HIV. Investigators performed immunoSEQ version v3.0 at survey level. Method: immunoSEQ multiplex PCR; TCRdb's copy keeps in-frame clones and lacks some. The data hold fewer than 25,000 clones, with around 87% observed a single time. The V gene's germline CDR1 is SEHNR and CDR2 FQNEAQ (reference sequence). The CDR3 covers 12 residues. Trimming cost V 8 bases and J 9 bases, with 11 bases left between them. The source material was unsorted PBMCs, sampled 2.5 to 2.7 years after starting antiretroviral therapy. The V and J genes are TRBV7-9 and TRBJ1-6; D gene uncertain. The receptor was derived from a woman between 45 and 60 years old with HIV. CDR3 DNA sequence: TGTGCCAGCCAAGTAAGAGGTTCACCCCTCCACTTT. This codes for CASQVRGSPLHF.